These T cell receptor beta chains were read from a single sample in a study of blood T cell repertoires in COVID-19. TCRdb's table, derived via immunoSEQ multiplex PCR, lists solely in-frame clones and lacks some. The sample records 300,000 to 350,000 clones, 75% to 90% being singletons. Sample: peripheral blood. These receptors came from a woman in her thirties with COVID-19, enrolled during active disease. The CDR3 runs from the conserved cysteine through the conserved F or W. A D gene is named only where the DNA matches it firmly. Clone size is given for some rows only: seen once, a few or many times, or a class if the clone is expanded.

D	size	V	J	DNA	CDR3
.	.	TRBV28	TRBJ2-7	TGTGCCAGCAGTTTCCAGGGTGCTAACGAGCAGTACTTC	CASSFQGANEQYF
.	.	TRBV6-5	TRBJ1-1	TGTGCCAGCAGGCAAGGGAGGGTAGGGGCTTTCTTT	CASRQGRVGAFF
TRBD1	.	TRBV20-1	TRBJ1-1	TGCAGTGTCACAGGGGTGACTGAAGCTTTCTTT	CSVTGVTEAFF
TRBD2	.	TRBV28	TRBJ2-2	TGTGCCAGCAGTTTGCAGCGGGAGTCCTACACCGGGGAGCTGTTTTTT	CASSLQRESYTGELFF
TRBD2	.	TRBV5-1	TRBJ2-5	TGCGCCAGCAGCTTGGGTCGGGGAGGGGCAAACCAAGAGACCCAGTACTTC	CASSLGRGGANQETQYF
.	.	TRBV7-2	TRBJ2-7	TGTGCCAGCAGCCCGGCGGGACGACCCTACGAGCAGTACTTC	CASSPAGRPYEQYF
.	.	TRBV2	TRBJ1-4	TGTGCCAGCAGCCCACAGGCCCGGTCGGAAAAACTGTTTTTT	CASSPQARSEKLFF
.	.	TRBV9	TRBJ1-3	TGTGCCAGCAGCGGAATGGACAGTTACTCTGGAAACACCATATATTTT	CASSGMDSYSGNTIYF
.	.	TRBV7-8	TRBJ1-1	TGTGCCAGCAGCTCCGACTTGAGTGGGAACACTGAAGCTTTCTTT	CASSSDLSGNTEAFF
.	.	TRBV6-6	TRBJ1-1	TGTGCCAGCAGTCGCGGTCTAAACACTGAAGCTTTCTTT	CASSRGLNTEAFF
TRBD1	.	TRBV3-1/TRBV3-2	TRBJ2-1	TGTGCCAGCAGCCAAGATAATGGACAGGGGGCCGATGAGCAGTTCTTC	CASSQDNGQGADEQFF
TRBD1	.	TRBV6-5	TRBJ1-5	TGTGCCAGCAGCCCCAGACAGGGTGGCAATCAGCCCCAGCATTTT	CASSPRQGGNQPQHF
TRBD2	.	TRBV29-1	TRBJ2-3	TGCAGCGCCCTGGGACTAGCGGGAGTTTATCCAGATACGCAGTATTTT	CSALGLAGVYPDTQYF
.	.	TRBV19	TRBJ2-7	TGTGCCAGTAGTACGACAGGCCTATCCTACGAGCAGTACTTC	CASSTTGLSYEQYF
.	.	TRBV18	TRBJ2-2	TGTGCCAGCTCACCATCTAACGGTATGAACACCGGGGAGCTGTTTTTT	CASSPSNGMNTGELFF
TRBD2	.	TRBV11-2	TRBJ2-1	TGTGCCAGCAGCCGGACTAGCGGTAACAATGAGCAGTTCTTC	CASSRTSGNNEQFF
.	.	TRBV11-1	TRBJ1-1	TGTGCCAGCAGCTTTGTAATACAGGGAGAAGCTTTCTTT	CASSFVIQGEAFF
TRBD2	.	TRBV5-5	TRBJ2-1	TGTGCCAGCAGCGCTAGACTAGCGACATACAATGAGCAGTTCTTC	CASSARLATYNEQFF
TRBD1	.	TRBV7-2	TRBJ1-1	TGTGCCAGCAGATCAGGGACAGGGAACACTGAAGCTTTCTTT	CASRSGTGNTEAFF
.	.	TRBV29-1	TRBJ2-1	TGCAGCGTTGAAGAGGACAGCTCCTACAATGAGCAGTTCTTC	CSVEEDSSYNEQFF
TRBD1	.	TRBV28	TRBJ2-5	TGTGCCAGCAGTTTATTAGGGCAGGGGGCGTCGGAGACCCAGTACTTC	CASSLLGQGASETQYF
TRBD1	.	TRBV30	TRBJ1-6	TGTGCCTGGAGTCTTGGGACAGGGAATTCACCCCTCCACTTT	CAWSLGTGNSPLHF
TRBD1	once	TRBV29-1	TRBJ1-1	TGCAGCGCCCAAGACAGGGGGAACACTGAAGCTTTCTTT	CSAQDRGNTEAFF
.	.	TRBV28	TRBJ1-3	TGTGCCAGCAGCCTCGGAAACACCATATATTTT	CASSLGNTIYF
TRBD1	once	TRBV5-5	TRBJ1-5	TGTGCCAGCAGCGCTGACAGGGCTTATAGCAATCAGCCCCAGCATTTT	CASSADRAYSNQPQHF
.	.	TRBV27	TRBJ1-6	TGTGCCAGCACCAGGCGACAGGAGAATTCACCCCTCCACTTT	CASTRRQENSPLHF
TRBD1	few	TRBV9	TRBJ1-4	TGTGCCAGCAGCGTAGGGGGACAGGTTTGGGGTTCTAATGAAAAACTGTTTTTT	CASSVGGQVWGSNEKLFF
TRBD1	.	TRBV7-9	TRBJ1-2	TGTGCCAGCAGCCCCAGATTAAATGGACAGGAGGGCAACTATGGCTACACCTTC	CASSPRLNGQEGNYGYTF
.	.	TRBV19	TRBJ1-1	TGTGCCAGTAGCGAATTGGACACCGGAACTAATGCTTTCTTT	CASSELDTGTNAFF
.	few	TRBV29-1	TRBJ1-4	TGCAGCGTCTATCAGGGTAGTTATGAAAAACTGTTTTTT	CSVYQGSYEKLFF
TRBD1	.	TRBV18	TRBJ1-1	TGTGCCAGCTCACCGGGGACAGACAATGAAGCTTTCTTT	CASSPGTDNEAFF